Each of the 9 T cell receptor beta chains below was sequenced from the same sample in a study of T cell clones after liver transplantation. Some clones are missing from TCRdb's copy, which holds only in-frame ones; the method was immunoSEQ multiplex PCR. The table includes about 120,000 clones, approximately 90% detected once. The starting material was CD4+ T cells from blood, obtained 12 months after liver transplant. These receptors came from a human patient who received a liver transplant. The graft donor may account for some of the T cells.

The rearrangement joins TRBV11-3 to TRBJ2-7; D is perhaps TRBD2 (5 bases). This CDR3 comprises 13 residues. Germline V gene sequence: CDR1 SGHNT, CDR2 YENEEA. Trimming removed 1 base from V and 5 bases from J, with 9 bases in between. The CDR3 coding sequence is TGTGCCAGCAGCTTAGGGCGGGCTCACGAGCAGTACTTC. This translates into CASSLGRAHEQYF.

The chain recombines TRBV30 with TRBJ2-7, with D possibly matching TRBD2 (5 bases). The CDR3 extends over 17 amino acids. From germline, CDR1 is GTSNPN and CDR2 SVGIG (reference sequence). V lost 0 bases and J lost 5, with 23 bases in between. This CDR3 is CAWSVLIGRVLSHEQYF. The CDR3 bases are TGTGCCTGGAGTGTACTTATAGGGCGGGTCCTCAGCCACGAGCAGTACTTC.

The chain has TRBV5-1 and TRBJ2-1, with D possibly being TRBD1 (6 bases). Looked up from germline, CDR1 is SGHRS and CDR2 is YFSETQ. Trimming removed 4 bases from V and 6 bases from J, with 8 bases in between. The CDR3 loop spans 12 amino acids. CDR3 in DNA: TGCGCCAGCAGCCTACAGGGCAATGAGCAGTTCTTC. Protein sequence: CASSLQGNEQFF.

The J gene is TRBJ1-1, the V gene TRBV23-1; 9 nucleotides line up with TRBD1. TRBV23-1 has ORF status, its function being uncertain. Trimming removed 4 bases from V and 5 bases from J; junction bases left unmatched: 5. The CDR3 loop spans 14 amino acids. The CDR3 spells CASSLRQGGTEAFF. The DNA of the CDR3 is TGCGCCAGCAGTCTCCGACAGGGGGGGACTGAAGCTTTCTTT.

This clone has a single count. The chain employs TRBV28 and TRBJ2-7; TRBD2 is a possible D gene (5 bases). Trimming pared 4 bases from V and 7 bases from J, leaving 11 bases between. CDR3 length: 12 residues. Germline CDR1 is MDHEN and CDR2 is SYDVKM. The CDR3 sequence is CASSSVSGEQYF. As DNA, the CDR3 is TGTGCCAGCAGTTCGGTTTCGGGAGAGCAGTACTTC.

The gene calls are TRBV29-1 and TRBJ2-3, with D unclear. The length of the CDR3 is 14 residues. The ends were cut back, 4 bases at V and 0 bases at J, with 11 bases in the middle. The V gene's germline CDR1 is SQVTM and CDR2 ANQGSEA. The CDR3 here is CSVVHSTSTDTQYF. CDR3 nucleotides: TGCAGCGTTGTCCACAGTACTAGCACAGATACGCAGTATTTT.

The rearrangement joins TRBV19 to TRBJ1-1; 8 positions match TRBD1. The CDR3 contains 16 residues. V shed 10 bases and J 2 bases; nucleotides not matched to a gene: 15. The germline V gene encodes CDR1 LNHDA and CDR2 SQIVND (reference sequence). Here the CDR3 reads CATNDRGAGVNTEAFF. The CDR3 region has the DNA TGTGCCACCAACGACAGGGGCGCGGGAGTAAACACTGAAGCTTTCTTT.

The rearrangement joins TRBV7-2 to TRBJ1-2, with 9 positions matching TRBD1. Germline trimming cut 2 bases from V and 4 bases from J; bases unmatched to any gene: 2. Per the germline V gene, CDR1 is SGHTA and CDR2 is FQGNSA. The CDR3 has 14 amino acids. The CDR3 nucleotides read TGTGCCAGCAGCTTAAAGGGACAGGGCTATGGCTACACCTTC. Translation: CASSLKGQGYGYTF.

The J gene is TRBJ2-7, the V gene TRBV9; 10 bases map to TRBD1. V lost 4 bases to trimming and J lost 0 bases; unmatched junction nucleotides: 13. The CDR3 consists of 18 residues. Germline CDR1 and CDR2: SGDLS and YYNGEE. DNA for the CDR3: TGTGCCAGCAGCCCTTCCAGGACAGGGGGTCCGAGCTCCTACGAGCAGTACTTC. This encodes CASSPSRTGGPSSYEQYF.